Sequencing of this TCR beta chain was carried out in a study of resident and recirculating memory T cells in vitiligo. Study observations and caveats: Clonality differed among vitiligo lesions, with no unique dominant clone.

Profiling relied on immunoSEQ multiplex PCR, and the TCRdb table lists in-frame clones only, not all of them. Among some 70,000 clones listed, approximately 93% were seen once. To note about this clone: Its antigen is as yet unknown.

CDR3 size: 15 residues. The junction had 6 bases not matched to a gene; V was cut back by 7 bases and J by 3 bases. Germline V gives CDR1 MNHNY, CDR2 SVGAGI (reference sequence). The chain links TRBV6-6 to TRBJ1-6, with 7 bases matching TRBD1. What was sequenced was blood. This TCR was recovered from a male donor with vitiligo. As DNA, the CDR3 is TGTGCCAGCACCGGACAGGCCGTCTATAATTCACCCCTCCACTTT. It yields the protein CASTGQAVYNSPLHF.